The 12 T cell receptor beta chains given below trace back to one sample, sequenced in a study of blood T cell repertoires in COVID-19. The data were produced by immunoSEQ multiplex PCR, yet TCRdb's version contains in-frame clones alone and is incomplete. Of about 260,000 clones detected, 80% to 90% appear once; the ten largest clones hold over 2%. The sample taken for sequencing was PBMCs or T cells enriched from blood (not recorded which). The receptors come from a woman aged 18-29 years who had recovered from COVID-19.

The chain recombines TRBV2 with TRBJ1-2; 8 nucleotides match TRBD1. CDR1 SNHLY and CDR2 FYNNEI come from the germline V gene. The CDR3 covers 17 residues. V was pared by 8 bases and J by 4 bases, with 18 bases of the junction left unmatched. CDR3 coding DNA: TGTGCCAGCTCACCTACTGGGACAGGAACTTTTGTCTATGGCTACACCTTC. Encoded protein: CASSPTGTGTFVYGYTF.

The CDR3 spells CASSLAQQGEKLFF. The CDR3 region has the DNA TGCGCCAGCAGCTTGGCTCAACAGGGGGAAAAACTGTTTTTT. The chain recombines TRBV5-1 with TRBJ1-4, with 7 bases fitting TRBD1. This CDR3 has 14 amino acids. Germline V gene sequence: CDR1 SGHRS, CDR2 YFSETQ. The V segment lost 0 bases and the J segment 8 bases; nucleotides outside the gene matches: 4.

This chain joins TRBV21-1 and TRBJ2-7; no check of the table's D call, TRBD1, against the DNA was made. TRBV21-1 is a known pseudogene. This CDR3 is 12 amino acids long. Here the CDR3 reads CASSTHPYEQYF. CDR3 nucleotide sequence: TGTGCCAGCAGCACACACCCCTACGAGCAGTACTTC.

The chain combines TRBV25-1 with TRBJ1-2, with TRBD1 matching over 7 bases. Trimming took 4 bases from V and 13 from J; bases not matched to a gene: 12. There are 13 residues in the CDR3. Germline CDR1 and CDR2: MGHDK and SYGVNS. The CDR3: CASSGFLGTVLTF. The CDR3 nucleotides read TGTGCCAGCAGTGGATTCTTAGGGACAGTCCTCACCTTC.

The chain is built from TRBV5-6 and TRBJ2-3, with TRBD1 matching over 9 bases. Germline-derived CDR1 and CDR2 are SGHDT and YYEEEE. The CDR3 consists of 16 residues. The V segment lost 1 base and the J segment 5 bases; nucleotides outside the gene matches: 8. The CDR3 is CASSLSNRGPVDTQYF. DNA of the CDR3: TGTGCCAGCAGCTTGTCTAACAGGGGGCCTGTAGATACGCAGTATTTT.

The CDR3 reads CASSGSFSTDTQYF. CDR3 in DNA: TGTGCCAGCAGCGGGAGTTTTAGCACAGATACGCAGTATTTT. This chain links TRBV6-5 with TRBJ2-3; D perhaps matches TRBD2 (6 bases). The CDR3 extends over 14 amino acids. Germline V gene lookup returns CDR1 MNHEY and CDR2 SVGAGI. V was shortened by 6 bases and J by 0 bases, with 10 bases between the two germline ends.

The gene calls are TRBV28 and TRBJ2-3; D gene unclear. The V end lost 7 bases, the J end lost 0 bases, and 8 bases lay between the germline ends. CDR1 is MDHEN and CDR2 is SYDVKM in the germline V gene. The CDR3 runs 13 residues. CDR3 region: CASIDRSTDTQYF. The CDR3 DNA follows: TGTGCCAGCATAGATCGTAGCACAGATACGCAGTATTTT.

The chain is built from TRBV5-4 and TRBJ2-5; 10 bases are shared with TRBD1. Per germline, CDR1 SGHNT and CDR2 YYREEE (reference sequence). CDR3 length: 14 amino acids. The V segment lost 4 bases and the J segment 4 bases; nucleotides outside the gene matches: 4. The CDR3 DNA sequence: TGTGCCAGCAGCCCGGGACAGGGGAGAGAGACCCAGTACTTC. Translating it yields CASSPGQGRETQYF.

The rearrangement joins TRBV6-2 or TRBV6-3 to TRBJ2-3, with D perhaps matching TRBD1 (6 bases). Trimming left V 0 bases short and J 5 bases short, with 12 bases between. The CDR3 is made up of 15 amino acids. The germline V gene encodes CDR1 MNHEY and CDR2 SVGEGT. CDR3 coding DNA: TGTGCCAGCAGTTACTCGGGGGCATGGGGAGATACGCAGTATTTT. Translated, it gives CASSYSGAWGDTQYF.

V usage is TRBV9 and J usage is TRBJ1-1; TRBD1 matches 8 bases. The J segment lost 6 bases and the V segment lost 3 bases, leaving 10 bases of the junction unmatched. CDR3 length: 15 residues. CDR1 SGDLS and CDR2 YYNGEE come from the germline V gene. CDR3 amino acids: CASSASTGVNSEAFF. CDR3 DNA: TGTGCCAGCAGCGCCTCGACAGGGGTTAATTCTGAAGCTTTCTTT. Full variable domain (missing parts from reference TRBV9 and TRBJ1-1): DSGVTQTPKHLITATGQRVTLRCSPRSGDLSVYWYQQSLDQGLQFLIQYYNGEERAKGNILERFSAQQFPDLHSELNLSSLELGDSALYFCASSASTGVNSEAFFGQGTRLTVV.

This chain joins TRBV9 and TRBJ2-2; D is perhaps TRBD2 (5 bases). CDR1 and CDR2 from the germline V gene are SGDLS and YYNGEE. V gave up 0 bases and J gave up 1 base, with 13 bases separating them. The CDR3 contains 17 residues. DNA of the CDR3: TGTGCCAGCAGCGTAGGAAGAGGGAGCCAGAACACCGGGGAGCTGTTTTTT. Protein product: CASSVGRGSQNTGELFF.

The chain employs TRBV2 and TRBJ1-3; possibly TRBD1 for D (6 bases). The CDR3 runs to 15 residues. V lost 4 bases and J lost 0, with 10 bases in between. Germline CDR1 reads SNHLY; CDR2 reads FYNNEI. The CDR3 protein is CASSVSGVSGNTIYF. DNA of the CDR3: TGTGCCAGCAGTGTATCAGGGGTCTCTGGAAACACCATATATTTT. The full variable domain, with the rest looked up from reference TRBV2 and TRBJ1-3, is EPEVTQTPSHQVTQMGQEVILRCVPISNHLYFYWYRQILGQKVEFLVSFYNNEISEKSEIFDDQFSVERPDGSNFTLKIRSTKLEDSAMYFCASSVSGVSGNTIYFGEGSWLTVV.